A selection of T cell receptor beta chains follows, all from one sample in a study of shared clonotypes between healthy human individuals. The table came from immunoSEQ multiplex PCR; TCRdb's copy has only in-frame clones and leaves some out. The table has more than 400,000 clones, 60% to 80% seen once; the top ten hold around 11%. The specimen was PBMCs. Receptors were obtained from a woman aged 40 to 50 in good health. Some clones in this sample may be carry-over from other donors' samples. CDR3s include the opening cysteine and the closing phenylalanine or tryptophan. D genes are given only for firm matches. The size field is filled for only some rows; it gives once, few, many or a size class.

cdr3_aa cdr3_nt j_call cdr3_length clone_size v_call d_call
CSVGGSGSYEQYF TGCAGCGTGGGCGGGAGTGGCTCCTACGAGCAGTACTTC TRBJ2-7 13 . TRBV29-1 TRBD2
CAWSVLAAYNEQFF TGTGCCTGGAGTGTTCTTGCGGCCTACAATGAGCAGTTCTTC TRBJ2-1 14 . TRBV30 .
CASSFSSTRTEAFF TGCGCCAGCAGCTTTAGCTCCACCCGGACTGAAGCTTTCTTT TRBJ1-1 14 . TRBV5-1 .
CASSPRQSQETQYF TGTGCCAGCAGCCCGCGACAGTCACAAGAGACCCAGTACTTC TRBJ2-5 14 . TRBV7-9 .
CASSRGVAYNEQFF TGTGCCTCTTCGAGGGGGGTGGCCTACAATGAGCAGTTCTTC TRBJ2-1 14 . TRBV30 .
CASSLTSGPYNERFF TGTGCCAGCAGCCTGACTAGCGGGCCGTACAATGAGCGGTTCTTC TRBJ2-1 15 . TRBV11-2 TRBD2
CASSGGLATRHEQFF TGTGCCAGCAGCGGAGGACTAGCGACCCGTCATGAGCAGTTCTTC TRBJ2-1 15 once TRBV5-6 TRBD2
CASSPQRGWQGSYEQYF TGCGCCAGCAGTCCCCAAAGGGGCTGGCAGGGGTCCTACGAGCAGTACTTC TRBJ2-7 17 . TRBV23-1 .
CASSLRPSGVTDTQYF TGTGCCAGCAGCTTACGACCTAGCGGAGTCACAGATACGCAGTATTTT TRBJ2-3 16 . TRBV7-6 TRBD2
CASSLVLAGATSYEQYF TGCGCCAGCAGCTTGGTTCTAGCGGGAGCAACCTCCTACGAGCAGTACTTC TRBJ2-7 17 . TRBV5-1 TRBD2
CASSEGSGRSGELFF TGCGCCAGCAGTGAAGGCAGCGGGAGGTCCGGGGAGCTGTTTTTT TRBJ2-2 15 . TRBV10-2 TRBD2
CSVEKTGELFF TGCAGCGTTGAAAAGACCGGGGAGCTGTTTTTT TRBJ2-2 11 . TRBV29-1 .
CASSFQYRGRDIQYF TGTGCCAGCAGCTTCCAATACAGGGGGAGAGACATTCAGTACTTC TRBJ2-4 15 . TRBV5-6 TRBD1
CASNQGQGFIVCPYEQYF TGTGCCAGCAACCAAGGACAGGGCTTTATCGTTTGCCCCTACGAGCAGTACTTC TRBJ2-7 18 . TRBV11-3 TRBD1
CASSLARAGGGVVTQYF TGTGCCAGCAGCTTAGCCCGCGCGGGAGGTGGGGTTGTGACCCAGTACTTC TRBJ2-5 17 . TRBV11-1 TRBD2
CASRHSYRGYTEAFF TGTGCCAGCAGGCACAGCTATAGGGGTTACACTGAAGCTTTCTTT TRBJ1-1 15 many TRBV6-5 .
CTTSENTDTQYF TGTACCACCAGCGAAAACACAGATACGCAGTATTTT TRBJ2-3 12 . TRBV15 .
CASSQDLEGSYGYTF TGTGCCAGCAGCCAAGATTTAGAGGGATCCTATGGCTACACCTTC TRBJ1-2 15 few TRBV4-2 .
CASSPSRAGGWETQYF TGTGCCAGCAGCCCATCTAGGGCGGGAGGCTGGGAGACCCAGTACTTC TRBJ2-5 16 few TRBV7-9 TRBD2
CASSLAARAGNEQFF TGCGCCAGCAGCTTGGCAGCACGGGCTGGAAATGAGCAGTTCTTC TRBJ2-1 15 . TRBV5-1 .
CASRVSYTQYF TGTGCCAGCAGGGTCAGTTATACGCAGTATTTT TRBJ2-3 11 . TRBV6-1 .
CASSLGNRIGTESNYEQYF TGTGCCAGCAGCTTGGGAAACCGAATCGGGACAGAAAGCAACTACGAGCAGTACTTC TRBJ2-7 19 . TRBV5-4 TRBD1
CASSDQGRGPGNTEAFF TGTGCCAGCAGTGATCAGGGCAGGGGGCCTGGGAACACTGAAGCTTTCTTT TRBJ1-1 17 many TRBV2 TRBD1
CASSQGGEGQPQHF TGTGCCAGCAGTCAGGGGGGAGAGGGACAGCCCCAGCATTTT TRBJ1-5 14 . TRBV28 TRBD1
CASGGVEETQYF TGTGCCAGCGGCGGAGTCGAAGAGACCCAGTACTTC TRBJ2-5 12 once TRBV7-7 .
CASSPDRSGEKLFF TGTGCCAGCTCACCGGACAGGTCGGGTGAAAAACTGTTTTTT TRBJ1-4 14 . TRBV18 TRBD1
CASSFLQGYSNQPQHF TGTGCCAGCAGTTTTCTCCAGGGGTATAGCAATCAGCCCCAGCATTTT TRBJ1-5 16 many TRBV28 .
CASIPPGWSTGELFF TGTGCCAGCATCCCTCCGGGGTGGAGCACCGGGGAGCTGTTTTTT TRBJ2-2 15 . TRBV7-9 .
CARGGGAPYNEQFF TGTGCCAGGGGGGGTGGGGCTCCCTACAATGAGCAGTTCTTC TRBJ2-1 14 . TRBV27 .
CASSLATDYTGELFF TGCGCCAGCAGCTTGGCTACTGACTACACCGGGGAGCTGTTTTTT TRBJ2-2 15 . TRBV5-1 .
CASSPGAGELFF TGTGCCAGCAGCCCCGGGGCCGGGGAGCTGTTTTTT TRBJ2-2 12 . TRBV11-3 .
CASSYSQEGGAFF TGTGCCAGCAGTTACTCCCAGGAGGGTGGAGCTTTCTTT TRBJ1-1 13 . TRBV7-8 .
CASGNSLVPTYISGNTIYF TGTGCCAGCGGTAACAGCTTAGTTCCCACATACATCTCTGGAAACACCATATATTTT TRBJ1-3 19 many TRBV7-8 .
CASTTPPDRPNQPQHF TGCGCCAGCACCACCCCACCAGACAGACCAAATCAGCCCCAGCATTTT TRBJ1-5 16 many TRBV23-1 .
CASSLQETQYF TGTGCCAGCAGCCTTCAAGAGACCCAGTACTTC TRBJ2-5 11 . TRBV7-8 .
CASSVEAVGTEAFF TGTGCCAGCAGTGTAGAGGCGGTCGGCACTGAAGCTTTCTTT TRBJ1-1 14 . TRBV6-1 .
CAWRERGSTYEQYF TGTGCCTGGAGGGAGAGGGGCTCCACCTACGAGCAGTACTTC TRBJ2-7 14 . TRBV30 .
CASSEEENTEAFF TGCGCCAGCAGTGAAGAGGAGAACACTGAAGCTTTCTTT TRBJ1-1 13 . TRBV10-1 .
CSASIPYGYTF TGCAGTGCTAGTATCCCCTATGGCTACACCTTC TRBJ1-2 11 . TRBV20-1 .
CASSSSGGSGANVLTF TGTGCCAGTAGTAGTAGCGGGGGTTCTGGGGCCAACGTCCTGACTTTC TRBJ2-6 16 medium-sized TRBV19 TRBD2
CARSLAVQGNQPQHF TGTGCCAGAAGCTTGGCGGTCCAGGGGAATCAGCCCCAGCATTTT TRBJ1-5 15 once TRBV5-3 .
CAWSGGSGYNEQFF TGTGCCTGGAGTGGGGGTAGCGGTTACAATGAGCAGTTCTTC TRBJ2-1 14 . TRBV30 .
CASSLGTTDTQYF TGTGCCAGCAGCTTAGGCACCACAGATACGCAGTATTTT TRBJ2-3 13 . TRBV7-6 .
CAWKEAVNTEAFF TGTGCCTGGAAAGAGGCGGTGAACACTGAAGCTTTCTTT TRBJ1-1 13 . TRBV30 .
CASSQGGGLTVADTQYF TGCGCCAGCAGCCAAGGCGGGGGTCTGACAGTAGCAGATACGCAGTATTTT TRBJ2-3 17 . TRBV4-1 TRBD2
CSAGGGRTLF TGCAGTGCGGGGGGTGGCAGGACCCTATTC TRBJ1-2 10 . TRBV20-1 .
CAISDPPTSGKYEQYF TGTGCCATCAGTGATCCCCCGACTAGCGGAAAATACGAGCAGTACTTC TRBJ2-7 16 . TRBV10-3 TRBD2
CASRGGQGPYEQYF TGTGCCAGCAGGGGGGGACAGGGCCCCTACGAGCAGTACTTC TRBJ2-7 14 once TRBV2 TRBD1
CASSYSRDPAQPQHF TGTGCCAGCAGTTACTCGAGGGATCCGGCCCAGCCCCAGCATTTT TRBJ1-5 15 . TRBV6-6 .
CASSQGQGASYEQYF TGCGCCAGCAGCCAAGGACAGGGTGCGTCCTACGAGCAGTACTTC TRBJ2-7 15 once TRBV4-3 TRBD1
CASSYSRQGGTEAFF TGTGCCAGCAGTTACTCGCGACAGGGGGGGACTGAAGCTTTCTTT TRBJ1-1 15 few TRBV6-5 TRBD1
CAWSARGLRETQYF TGTGCCTGGAGCGCCAGGGGGCTAAGGGAGACCCAGTACTTC TRBJ2-5 14 few TRBV30 TRBD1
CASSLSSPSYNEQFF TGTGCCAGCAGCTTAAGCTCACCGTCCTACAATGAGCAGTTCTTC TRBJ2-1 15 . TRBV7-9 .
CASSPSVLRYSGNTIYF TGTGCCAGCAGTCCCTCCGTGTTAAGGTACTCTGGAAACACCATATATTTT TRBJ1-3 17 . TRBV27 .
CASGNAETQYF TGTGCCAGCGGGAATGCGGAGACCCAGTACTTC TRBJ2-5 11 . TRBV6-5 .